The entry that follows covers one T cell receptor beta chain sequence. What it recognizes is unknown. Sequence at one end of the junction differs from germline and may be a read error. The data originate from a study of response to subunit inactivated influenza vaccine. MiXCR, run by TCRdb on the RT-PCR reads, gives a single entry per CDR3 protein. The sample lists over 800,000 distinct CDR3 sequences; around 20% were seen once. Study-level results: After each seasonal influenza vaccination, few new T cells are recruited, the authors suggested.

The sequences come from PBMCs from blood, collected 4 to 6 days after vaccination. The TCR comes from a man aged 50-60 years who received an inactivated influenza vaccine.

CDR3 coding DNA: TGTGCCAGCAGCCAGATTTCCTACGAGCAGTGCTTC. This gives the protein CASSQISYEQCF. This sequence joins TRBV6-2 or TRBV6-3 and TRBJ2-7; D is ambiguous. The CDR3 has 12 residues. CDR1 is MNHEY and CDR2 is SVGEGT in the germline V gene.